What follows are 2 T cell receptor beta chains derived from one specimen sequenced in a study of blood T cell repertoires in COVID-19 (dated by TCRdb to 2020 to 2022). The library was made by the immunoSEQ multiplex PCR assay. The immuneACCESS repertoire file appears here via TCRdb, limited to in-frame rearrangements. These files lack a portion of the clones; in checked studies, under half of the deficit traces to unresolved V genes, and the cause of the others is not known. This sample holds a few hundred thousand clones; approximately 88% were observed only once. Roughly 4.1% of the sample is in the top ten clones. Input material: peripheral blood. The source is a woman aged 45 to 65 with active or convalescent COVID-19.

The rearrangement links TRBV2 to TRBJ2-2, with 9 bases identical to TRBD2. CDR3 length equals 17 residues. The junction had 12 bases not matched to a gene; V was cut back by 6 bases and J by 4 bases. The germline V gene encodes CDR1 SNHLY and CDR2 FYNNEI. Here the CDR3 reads CASSKTPGLARTGELFF. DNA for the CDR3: TGTGCCAGCAGCAAGACACCGGGACTAGCCCGCACCGGGGAGCTGTTTTTT.

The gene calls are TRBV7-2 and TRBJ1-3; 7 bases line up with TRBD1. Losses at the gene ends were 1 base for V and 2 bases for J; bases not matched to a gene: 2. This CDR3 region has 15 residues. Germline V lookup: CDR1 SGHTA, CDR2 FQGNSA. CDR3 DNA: TGTGCCAGCAGCTTAGTAAGGGGGCCTGGAAACACCATATATTTT. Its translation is CASSLVRGPGNTIYF. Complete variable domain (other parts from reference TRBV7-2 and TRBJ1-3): GAGVSQSPSNKVTEKGKDVELRCDPISGHTALYWYRQSLGQGLEFLIYFQGNSAPDKSGLPSDRFSAERTGGSVSTLTIQRTQQEDSAVYLCASSLVRGPGNTIYFGEGSWLTVV.